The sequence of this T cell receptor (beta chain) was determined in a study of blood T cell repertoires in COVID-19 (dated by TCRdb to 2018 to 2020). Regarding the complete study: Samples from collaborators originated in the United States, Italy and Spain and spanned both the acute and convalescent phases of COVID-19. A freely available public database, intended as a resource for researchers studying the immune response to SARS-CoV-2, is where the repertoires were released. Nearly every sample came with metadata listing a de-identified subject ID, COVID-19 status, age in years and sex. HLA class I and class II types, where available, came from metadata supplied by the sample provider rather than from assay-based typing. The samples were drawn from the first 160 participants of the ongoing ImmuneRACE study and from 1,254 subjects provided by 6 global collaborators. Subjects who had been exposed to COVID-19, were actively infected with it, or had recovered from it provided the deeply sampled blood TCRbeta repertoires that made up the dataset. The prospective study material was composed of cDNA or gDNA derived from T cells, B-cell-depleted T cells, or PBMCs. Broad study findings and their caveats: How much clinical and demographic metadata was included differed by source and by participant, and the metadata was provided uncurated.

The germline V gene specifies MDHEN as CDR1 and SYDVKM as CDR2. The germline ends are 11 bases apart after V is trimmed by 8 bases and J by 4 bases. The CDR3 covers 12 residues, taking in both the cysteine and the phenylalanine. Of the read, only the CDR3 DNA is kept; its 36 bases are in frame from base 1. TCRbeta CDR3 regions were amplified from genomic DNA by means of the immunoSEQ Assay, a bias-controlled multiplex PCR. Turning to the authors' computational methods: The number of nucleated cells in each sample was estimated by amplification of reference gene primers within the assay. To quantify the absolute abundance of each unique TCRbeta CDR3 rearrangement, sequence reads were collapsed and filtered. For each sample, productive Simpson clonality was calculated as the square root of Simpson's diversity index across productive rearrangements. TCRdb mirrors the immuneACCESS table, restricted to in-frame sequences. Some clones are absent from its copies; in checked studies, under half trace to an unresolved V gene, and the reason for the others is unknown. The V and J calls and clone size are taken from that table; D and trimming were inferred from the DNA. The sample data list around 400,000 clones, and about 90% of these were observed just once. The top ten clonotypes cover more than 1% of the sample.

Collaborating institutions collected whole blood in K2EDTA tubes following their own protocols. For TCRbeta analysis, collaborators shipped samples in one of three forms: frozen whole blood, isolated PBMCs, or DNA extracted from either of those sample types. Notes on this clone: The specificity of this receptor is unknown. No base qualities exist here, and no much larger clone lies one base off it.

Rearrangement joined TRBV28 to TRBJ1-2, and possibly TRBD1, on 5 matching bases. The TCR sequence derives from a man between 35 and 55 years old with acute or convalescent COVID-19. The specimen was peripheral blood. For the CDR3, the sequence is CASSDKSYGYTF. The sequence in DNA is TGTGCCAGCTCGGACAAAAGCTATGGCTACACCTTC.